The 3 T cell receptor beta chains given below trace back to one sample, sequenced in a study of CD8 T cells in ankylosing spondylitis. TCRdb re-called the 5' RACE reads with MiXCR, one entry per CDR3 protein. Of under 250,000 distinct CDR3 sequences in the sample, 7.5% to 9.5% were seen once. Material: blood, either unsorted or a sorted T cell fraction (not recorded which). The receptor source for this set is a female donor with ankylosing spondylitis or in good health (not recorded which).

This clonotype appeared many times. This chain uses TRBV4-3 with TRBJ2-1; 11 bases are shared with TRBD2. CDR3 length: 17 residues. The trim removed 5 bases at V and 7 bases at J, leaving 13 bases unmatched. Germline V gene data show CDR1 as LGHNA and CDR2 as YSLEER. The CDR3 spells CASSGGGLAGGGNEQFF. CDR3 nucleotide sequence: TGCGCCAGCAGCGGGGGCGGTTTAGCGGGAGGGGGGAATGAGCAGTTCTTC.

This clonotype was observed many times. The J gene is TRBJ2-5, the V gene TRBV20-1; D gene uncertain. Germline-derived CDR1 and CDR2 are DFQATT and SNEGSKA (reference sequence). The CDR3 spans 13 residues. The germline V and J ends were trimmed by 0 bases and 5 bases, with 10 bases remaining between them. Here the CDR3 reads CSARDSGRETQYF. As DNA, the CDR3 is TGCAGTGCTAGAGATAGTGGTCGGGAGACCCAGTACTTC.

This clonotype was observed many times. The chain is built from TRBV18 and TRBJ1-6, with 7 bases identical to TRBD1. Trimming took 5 bases from V and 6 from J; bases not matched to a gene: 7. Germline-derived CDR1 and CDR2 are KGHSH and LQKENI. CDR3 size: 15 residues. This CDR3 is CASSSTGVGNSPLHF. CDR3 DNA sequence: TGTGCCAGCTCAAGCACAGGGGTGGGTAATTCACCCCTCCACTTT.